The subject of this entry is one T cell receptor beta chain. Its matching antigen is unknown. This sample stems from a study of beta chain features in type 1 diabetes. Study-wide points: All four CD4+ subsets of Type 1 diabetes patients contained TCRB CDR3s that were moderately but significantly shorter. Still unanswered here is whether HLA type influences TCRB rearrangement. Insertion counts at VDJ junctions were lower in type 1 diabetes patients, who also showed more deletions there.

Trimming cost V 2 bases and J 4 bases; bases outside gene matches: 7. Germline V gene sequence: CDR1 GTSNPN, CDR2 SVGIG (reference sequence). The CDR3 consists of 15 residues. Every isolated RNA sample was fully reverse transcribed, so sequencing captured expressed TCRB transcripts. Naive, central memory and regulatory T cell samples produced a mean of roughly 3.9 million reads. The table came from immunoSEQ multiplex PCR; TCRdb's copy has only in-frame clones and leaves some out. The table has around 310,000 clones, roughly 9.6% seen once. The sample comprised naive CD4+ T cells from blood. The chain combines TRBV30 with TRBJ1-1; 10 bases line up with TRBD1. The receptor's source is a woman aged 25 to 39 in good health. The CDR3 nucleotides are TGTGCCTGGAGTCCGACCGACAGGGGGCCCACTGAAGCTTTCTTT. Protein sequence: CAWSPTDRGPTEAFF.